This TCR beta chain was observed in a study of shared T cell receptors in the human thymus. Sequenced by immunoSEQ multiplex PCR; TCRdb stores in-frame clones only, minus some. Among some 660,000 clones listed, around 87% were seen once. From germline, CDR1 is MDHEN and CDR2 SYDVKM. The CDR3 contains 16 residues. V was pared by 2 bases and J by 1 base, with 14 bases between. This clone was picked up one time. These data were likewise used in another study, on human thymus T cells. That paper notes: Healthy Finnish infants undergoing corrective surgery for congenital heart defects provided the donor material.

The chain uses TRBV28 and TRBJ1-1, with D tentatively TRBD1 (6 bases). Sequencing was performed on thymocytes. This TCR came from a boy in the first two years of life with a congenital heart defect. The CDR3 DNA follows: TGTGCCAGCAGTTTAAAACAGGGCGGATCGAACACTGAAGCTTTCTTT. Translating gives CASSLKQGGSNTEAFF.